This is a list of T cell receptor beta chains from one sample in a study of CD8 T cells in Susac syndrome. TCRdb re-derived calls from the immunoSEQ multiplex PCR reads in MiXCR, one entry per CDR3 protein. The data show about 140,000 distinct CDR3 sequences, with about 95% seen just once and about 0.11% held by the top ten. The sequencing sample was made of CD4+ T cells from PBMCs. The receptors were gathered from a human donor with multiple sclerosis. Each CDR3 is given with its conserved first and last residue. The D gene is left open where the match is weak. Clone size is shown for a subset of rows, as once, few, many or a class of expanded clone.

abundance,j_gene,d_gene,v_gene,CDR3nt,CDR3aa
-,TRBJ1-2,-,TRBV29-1,TGCAGCGTTGGAGGTACGGCTGGGGGAGTGGACTATGGCTACACCTTC,CSVGGTAGGVDYGYTF
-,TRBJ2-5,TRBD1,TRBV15,TGTGCCACCGAAAGGAACAGGGGGGAGTGGACCCAGTACTTC,CATERNRGEWTQYF
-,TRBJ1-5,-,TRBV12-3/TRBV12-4,TGTGCCAGCAGTTTCGGACAGTCGGCCCAGCCCCAGCATTTT,CASSFGQSAQPQHF
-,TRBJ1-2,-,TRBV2,TGTGCCAGCAGTTATAGGGAAAGTAACGGCTACACCTTC,CASSYRESNGYTF
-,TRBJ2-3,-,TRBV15,TGTGCCACCAGCAGAGAGAGGCCCGGGGTGCCAGATACGCAGTATTTT,CATSRERPGVPDTQYF
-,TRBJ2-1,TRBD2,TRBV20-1,TGCAGTGCTTTTTCTTCCGGGACTAGCGGGGTCTTC,CSAFSSGTSGVF
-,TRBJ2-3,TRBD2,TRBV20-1,TGCAGTGCTACGAGGGCGGGAGCTGGGGATACGCAGTATTTT,CSATRAGAGDTQYF
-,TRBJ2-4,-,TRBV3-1,TGTGCCAGCAGCCAAGAGGTGGGTGTTGGCAAAAACATTCAGTACTTC,CASSQEVGVGKNIQYF
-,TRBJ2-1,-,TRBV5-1,TGCGCCAGCAGCTTGGCAGGCCCAAGAGCGGCTTCCTACAATGAGCAGTTCTTC,CASSLAGPRAASYNEQFF
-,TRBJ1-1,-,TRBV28,TGTGCTGCAGGACCGTTCACTGAAGCTTTCTTT,CAAGPFTEAFF
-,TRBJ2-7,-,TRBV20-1,TGCAGTGCCCTAGGGGAACGGGGCGGCGTTACCTACGAGCAGTACTTC,CSALGERGGVTYEQYF
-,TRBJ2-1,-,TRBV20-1,TGCAGTGCTAGAGGAGGGCAGTTGGAGCAGTTCTTC,CSARGGQLEQFF
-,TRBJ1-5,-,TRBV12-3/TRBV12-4,TGTGCCAGCAGTTTTGGGAGGGCCCAGCCCCAGCATTTT,CASSFGRAQPQHF
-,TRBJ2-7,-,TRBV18,TGTGCCAGCTCACCGGTCTCCGGTACCTACGAGCAGTACTTC,CASSPVSGTYEQYF
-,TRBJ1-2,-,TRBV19,TGTGCCAGTAGTGTTACCGGGACACCCACCGGCTACACCTTC,CASSVTGTPTGYTF
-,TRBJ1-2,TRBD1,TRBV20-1,TGCAGTGCCCGAACAGGGGAGCCGCTTGGCTACACCTTC,CSARTGEPLGYTF
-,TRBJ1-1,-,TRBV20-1,TGCAGTGGGGATCGGGGAGGACAGAACACTGAAGCTTTCTTT,CSGDRGGQNTEAFF
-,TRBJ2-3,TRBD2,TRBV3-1,TGTGCCAGCAGCCTTAGCGGGGACTCGCAGTATTTT,CASSLSGDSQYF
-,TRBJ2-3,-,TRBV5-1,TGCGCCAGCAGCCCCCGACGATCAGACACAGATACGCAGTATTTT,CASSPRRSDTDTQYF
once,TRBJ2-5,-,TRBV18,TGTGCCAGCCACCGGTGGCAGCAAGAGACCCAGTACTTC,CASHRWQQETQYF
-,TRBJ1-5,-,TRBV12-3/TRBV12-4,TGTGCCAGCAGTCCACGACAGGTCGATAGCAATCAGCCCCAGCATTTT,CASSPRQVDSNQPQHF
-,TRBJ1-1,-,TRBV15,TGTGCCACCAGCAGAGATTTCGGGTCGAACACTGAAGCTTTCTTT,CATSRDFGSNTEAFF
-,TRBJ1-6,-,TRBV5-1,TGCGCCAGCAGCATCGAGGACCTGGGTTCACCCCTCCACTTT,CASSIEDLGSPLHF
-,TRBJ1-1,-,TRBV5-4,TGTGCCAGCAGCAACAGGGCTGAAGCTTTCTTT,CASSNRAEAFF
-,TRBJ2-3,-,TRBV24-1,TGTGCCACCCGCCGTGGGGGCCAGGCAGATACGCAGTATTTT,CATRRGGQADTQYF
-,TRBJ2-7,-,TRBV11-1,TGTGCCAGCAGCTTAATTTCCGGGAACGAGCAGTACTTC,CASSLISGNEQYF
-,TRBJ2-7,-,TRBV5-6,TGTGCCAGCAGCTTGGACAGAACCTACGAGCAGTACTTC,CASSLDRTYEQYF
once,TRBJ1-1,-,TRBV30,TGTGCCGTGTCCGGGGGATACACTGAAGCTTTCTTT,CAVSGGYTEAFF
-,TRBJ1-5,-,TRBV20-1,TGCAGTGCTCTTGACAGGAAGAATCAGCCCCAGCATTTT,CSALDRKNQPQHF
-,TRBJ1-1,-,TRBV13,TGTGCCAGCAGCCTAGGCGGCAGGGGGAACACTGAAGCTTTCTTT,CASSLGGRGNTEAFF
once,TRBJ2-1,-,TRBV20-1,TGCAGTCCACAATTCCGGGACTCACGATACAATGAGCAGTTCTTC,CSPQFRDSRYNEQFF
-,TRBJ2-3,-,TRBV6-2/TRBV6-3,TGTGCCAGCCGAGTGGCGGGGGCAACAGATACGCAGTATTTT,CASRVAGATDTQYF
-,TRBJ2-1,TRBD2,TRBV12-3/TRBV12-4,TGTGCCAGCAGTTTACAAAGGAGTAGCGGGGCACTTTACAATGAGCAGTTCTTC,CASSLQRSSGALYNEQFF
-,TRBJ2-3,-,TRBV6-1,TGTGCCAGCAGTGAAGCGCTAGATACGCAGTATTTT,CASSEALDTQYF
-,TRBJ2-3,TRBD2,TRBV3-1,TGTGCCAGCAGCGTTACTCTAGCGGGAGTGGATACGCAGTATTTT,CASSVTLAGVDTQYF
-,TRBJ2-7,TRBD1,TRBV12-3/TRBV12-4,TGTGCCAGCAGTCTACAGGGGTACACCTACGAGCAGTACTTC,CASSLQGYTYEQYF
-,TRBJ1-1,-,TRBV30,TGTGCCTGGAGTTCATCCCAGGGTGGGACCGCTGAAGCTTTCTTT,CAWSSSQGGTAEAFF
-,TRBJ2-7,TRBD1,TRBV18,TGTGCCAGCTCGACACAGGGGAACCACGAGCAGTACTTC,CASSTQGNHEQYF
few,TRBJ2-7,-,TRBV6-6,TGTGCCAGCAGTTACTCGAGAGAGCAGTACTTC,CASSYSREQYF
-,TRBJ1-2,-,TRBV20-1,TGCAGTGCTAGAATTCCGGGGGCCTATGGCTACACCTTC,CSARIPGAYGYTF
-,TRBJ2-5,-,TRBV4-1,TGCGCCAGCAGCCTAGCGGACCAAGAGACCCAGTACTTC,CASSLADQETQYF
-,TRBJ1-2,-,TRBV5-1,TGCGCCAGCAGCTTGGAGCCATTATCAGGGCAACATGGCTACACCTTC,CASSLEPLSGQHGYTF
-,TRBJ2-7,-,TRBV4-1,TGCGCCAGCAGCCATGCAGGGCGCGAGCAGTACTTC,CASSHAGREQYF
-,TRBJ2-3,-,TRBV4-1,TGCGCCAGCAGCCAAGACACGAACCGGCTGTATTTT,CASSQDTNRLYF
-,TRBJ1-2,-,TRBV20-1,TGCAGTGCTAGGGACGCGCGAGGGGCTTGGTATGGCTACACCTTC,CSARDARGAWYGYTF
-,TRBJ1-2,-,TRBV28,TGTGCCAGCAGCCTCTTCTCTCGACGTTTAGGCGATGGCTACACCTTC,CASSLFSRRLGDGYTF
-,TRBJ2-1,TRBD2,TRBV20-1,TGCAGTGCTAGAGATAACCGGGGGGTCAGCTCCTACAATGAGCAGTTCTTC,CSARDNRGVSSYNEQFF
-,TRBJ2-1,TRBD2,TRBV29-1,TGCAGCGTTGTTCTGTTAGCGGGATACAATGAGCAGTTCTTC,CSVVLLAGYNEQFF
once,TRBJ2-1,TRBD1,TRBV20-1,TGCAGTGCTGGGGGACAGGGTGTTATTGAGCAGTTCTTC,CSAGGQGVIEQFF
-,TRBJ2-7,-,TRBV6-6,TGTGCCAGCAGGAGGGGGACGGACTCCTACGAGCAGTACTTC,CASRRGTDSYEQYF
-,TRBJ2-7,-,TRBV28,TGTGCCAGCAGGCGACAAGGTCCGGGGAAGGGGTACGAGCAGTACTTC,CASRRQGPGKGYEQYF
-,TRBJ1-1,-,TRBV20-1,TGCAGTGCTAGTGGGGGGGCCACTGAAGCTTTCTTT,CSASGGATEAFF
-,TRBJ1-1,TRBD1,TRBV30,TGTGCCTGGAGCCCCGGACAGGCGCACACTGAAGCTTTCTTT,CAWSPGQAHTEAFF
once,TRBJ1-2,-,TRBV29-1,TGCAGCGTCTCCCGGGTCGGGGGAGGCGGATACTATGGCTACACCTTC,CSVSRVGGGGYYGYTF
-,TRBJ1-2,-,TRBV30,TGTGCCTGGAGTCCGGCAGGGACCTATGGCTACACCTTC,CAWSPAGTYGYTF